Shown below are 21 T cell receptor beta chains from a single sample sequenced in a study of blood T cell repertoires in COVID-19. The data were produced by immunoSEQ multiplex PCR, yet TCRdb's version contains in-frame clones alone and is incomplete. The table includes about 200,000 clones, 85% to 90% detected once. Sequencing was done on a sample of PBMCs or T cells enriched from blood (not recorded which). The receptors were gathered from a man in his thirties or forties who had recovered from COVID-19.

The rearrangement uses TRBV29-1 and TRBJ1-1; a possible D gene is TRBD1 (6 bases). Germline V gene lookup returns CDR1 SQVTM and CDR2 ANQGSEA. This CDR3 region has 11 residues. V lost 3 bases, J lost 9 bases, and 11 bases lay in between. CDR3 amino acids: CSVEGHPQAFF. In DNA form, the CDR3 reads TGCAGCGTTGAGGGACATCCCCAAGCTTTCTTT.

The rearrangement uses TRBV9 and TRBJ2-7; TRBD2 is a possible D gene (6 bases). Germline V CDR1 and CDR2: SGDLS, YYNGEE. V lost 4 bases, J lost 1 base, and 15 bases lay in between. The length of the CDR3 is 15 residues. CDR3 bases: TGTGCCAGCAGCCCCCAGACTAGTTCGTCCTACGAGCAGTACTTC. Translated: CASSPQTSSSYEQYF.

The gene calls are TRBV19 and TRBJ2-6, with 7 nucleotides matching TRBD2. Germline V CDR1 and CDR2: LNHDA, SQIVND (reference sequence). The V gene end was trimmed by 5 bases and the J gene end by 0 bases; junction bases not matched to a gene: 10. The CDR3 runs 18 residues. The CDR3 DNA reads TGTGCCAGTAGTCCCCGGGGACTAATAAGCTCTGGGGCCAACGTCCTGACTTTC. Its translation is CASSPRGLISSGANVLTF.

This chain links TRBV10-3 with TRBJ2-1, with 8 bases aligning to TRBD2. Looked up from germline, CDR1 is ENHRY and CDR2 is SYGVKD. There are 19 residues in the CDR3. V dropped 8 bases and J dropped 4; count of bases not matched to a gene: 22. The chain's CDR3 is CAIALAQTSAKKLYNEQFF. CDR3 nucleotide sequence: TGTGCCATCGCCTTAGCACAGACTAGCGCGAAAAAGCTATACAATGAGCAGTTCTTC.

The CDR3 loop is CASGDTYEQYF. The CDR3 nucleotides read TGTGCCAGCGGGGACACCTACGAGCAGTACTTC. The rearrangement links TRBV7-8 to TRBJ2-7, with a weak D call TRBD1 (6 bases). Per germline, CDR1 SGHVS and CDR2 FQNEAQ. The V and J ends lost 8 bases and 2 bases respectively, with 7 bases between them. This CDR3 is 11 amino acids long. Combining the CDR3 with reference TRBV7-8 and TRBJ2-7 gives the whole variable domain GAGVSQSPRYKVAKRGQDVALRCDPISGHVSLFWYQQALGQGPEFLTYFQNEAQLDKSGLPSDRFFAERPEGSVSTLKIQRTQQEDSAVYLCASGDTYEQYFGPGTRLTVT.

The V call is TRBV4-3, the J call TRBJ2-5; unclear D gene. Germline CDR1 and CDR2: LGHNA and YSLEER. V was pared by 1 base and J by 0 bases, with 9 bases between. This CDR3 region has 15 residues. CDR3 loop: CASSQGVSYQETQYF. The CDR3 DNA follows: TGCGCCAGCAGCCAAGGAGTTTCGTACCAAGAGACCCAGTACTTC.

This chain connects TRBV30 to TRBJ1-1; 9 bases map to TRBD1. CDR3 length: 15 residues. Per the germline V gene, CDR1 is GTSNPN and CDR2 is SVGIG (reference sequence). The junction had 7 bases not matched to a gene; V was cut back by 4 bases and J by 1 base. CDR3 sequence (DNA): TGTGCCTGGAACACCGGGACAGGGACGAACACTGAAGCTTTCTTT. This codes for CAWNTGTGTNTEAFF.

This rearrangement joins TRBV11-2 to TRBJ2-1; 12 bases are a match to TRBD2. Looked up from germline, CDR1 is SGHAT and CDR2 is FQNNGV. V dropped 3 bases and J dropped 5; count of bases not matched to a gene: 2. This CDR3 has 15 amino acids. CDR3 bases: TGTGCCAGCAGCTTGACTAGCGGGAGCCACAATGAGCAGTTCTTC. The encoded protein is CASSLTSGSHNEQFF.

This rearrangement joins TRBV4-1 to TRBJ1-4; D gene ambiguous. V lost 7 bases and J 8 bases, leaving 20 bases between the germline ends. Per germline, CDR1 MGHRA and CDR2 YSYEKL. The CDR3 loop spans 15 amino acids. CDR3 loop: CASTRGAGREEKLFF. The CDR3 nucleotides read TGCGCCAGCACCAGAGGAGCGGGGAGAGAGGAAAAACTGTTTTTT.

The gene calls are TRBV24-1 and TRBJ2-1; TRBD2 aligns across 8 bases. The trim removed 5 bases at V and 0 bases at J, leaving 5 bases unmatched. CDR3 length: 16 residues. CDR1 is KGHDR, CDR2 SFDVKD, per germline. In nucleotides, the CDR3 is TGTGCCACCAGTGTAGCGGGACTGGGCTCCTACAATGAGCAGTTCTTC. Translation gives CATSVAGLGSYNEQFF.

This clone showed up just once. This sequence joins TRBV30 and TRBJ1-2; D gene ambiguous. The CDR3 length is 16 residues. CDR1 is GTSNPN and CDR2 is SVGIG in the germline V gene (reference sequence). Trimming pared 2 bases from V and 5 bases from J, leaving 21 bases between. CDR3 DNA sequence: TGTGCCTGGAGTCGTTTTTTGGTAATGGCTGATTATGGCTACACCTTC. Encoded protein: CAWSRFLVMADYGYTF. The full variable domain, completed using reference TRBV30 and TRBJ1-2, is SQTIHQWPATLVQPVGSPLSLECTVEGTSNPNLYWYRQAAGRGLQLLFYSVGIGQISSEVPQNLSASRPQDRQFILSSKKLLLSDSGFYLCAWSRFLVMADYGYTFGSGTRLTVV.

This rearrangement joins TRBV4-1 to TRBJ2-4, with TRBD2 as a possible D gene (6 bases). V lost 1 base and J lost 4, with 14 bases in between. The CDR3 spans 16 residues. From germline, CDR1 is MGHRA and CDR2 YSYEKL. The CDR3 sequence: CASSQASRTNKNIQYF. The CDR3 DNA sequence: TGCGCCAGCAGCCAAGCGTCCAGGACTAATAAAAACATTCAGTACTTC.

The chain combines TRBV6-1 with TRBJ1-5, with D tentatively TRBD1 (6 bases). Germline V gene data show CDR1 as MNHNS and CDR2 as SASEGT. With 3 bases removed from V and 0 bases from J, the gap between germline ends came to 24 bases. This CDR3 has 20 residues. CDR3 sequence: CASSDVISGGTKHSNQPQHF. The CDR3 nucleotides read TGTGCCAGCAGTGATGTAATTTCGGGGGGCACAAAGCATAGCAATCAGCCCCAGCATTTT.

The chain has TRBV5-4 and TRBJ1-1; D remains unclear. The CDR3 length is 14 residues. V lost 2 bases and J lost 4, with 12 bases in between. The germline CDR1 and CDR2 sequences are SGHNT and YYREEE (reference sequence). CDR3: CASSFGGLATEAFF. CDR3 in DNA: TGTGCCAGCAGCTTCGGAGGGTTAGCCACTGAAGCTTTCTTT.

The CDR3 loop is CASSVEPVFSTEAFF. The DNA of the CDR3 is TGTGCCAGCAGCGTAGAGCCGGTTTTTAGCACTGAAGCTTTCTTT. The chain joins TRBV9 to TRBJ1-1; the D is unclear. Trimming removed 0 bases at V and 4 bases at J, with 13 bases between. This CDR3 comprises 15 residues. Germline CDR1 and CDR2: SGDLS and YYNGEE.

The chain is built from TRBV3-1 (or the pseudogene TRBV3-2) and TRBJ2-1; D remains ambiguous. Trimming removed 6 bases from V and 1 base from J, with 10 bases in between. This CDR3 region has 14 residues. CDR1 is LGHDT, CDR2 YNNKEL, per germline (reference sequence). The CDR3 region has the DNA TGTGCCAGCAGGGGTGCCGGGTCCTACAATGAGCAGTTCTTC. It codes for CASRGAGSYNEQFF.

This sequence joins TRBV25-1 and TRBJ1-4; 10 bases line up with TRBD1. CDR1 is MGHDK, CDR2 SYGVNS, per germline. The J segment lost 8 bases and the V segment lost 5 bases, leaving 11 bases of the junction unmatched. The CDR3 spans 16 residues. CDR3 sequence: CASSNPGQGREEKLFF. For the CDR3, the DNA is TGTGCCAGCAGTAACCCGGGACAGGGGCGAGAGGAAAAACTGTTTTTT.

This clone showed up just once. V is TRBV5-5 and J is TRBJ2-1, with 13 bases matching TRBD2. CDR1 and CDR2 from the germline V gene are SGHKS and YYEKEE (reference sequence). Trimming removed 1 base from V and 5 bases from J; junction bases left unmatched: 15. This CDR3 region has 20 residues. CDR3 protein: CASSLPGLAGATYRHNEQFF. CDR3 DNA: TGTGCCAGCAGCTTGCCCGGACTAGCGGGAGCGACCTATAGACACAATGAGCAGTTCTTC.

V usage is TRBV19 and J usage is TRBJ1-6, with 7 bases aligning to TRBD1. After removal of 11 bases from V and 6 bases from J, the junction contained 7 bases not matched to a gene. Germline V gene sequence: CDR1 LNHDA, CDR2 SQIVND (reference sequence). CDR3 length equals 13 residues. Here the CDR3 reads CAGGGTANSPLHF. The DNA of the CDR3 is TGTGCCGGAGGGGGGACAGCTAATTCACCCCTCCACTTT. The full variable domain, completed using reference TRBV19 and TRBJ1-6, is DGGITQSPKYLFRKEGQNVTLSCEQNLNHDAMYWYRQDPGQGLRLIYYSQIVNDFQKGDIAEGYSVSREKKESFPLTVTSAQKNPTAFYLCAGGGTANSPLHFGNGTRLTVT.

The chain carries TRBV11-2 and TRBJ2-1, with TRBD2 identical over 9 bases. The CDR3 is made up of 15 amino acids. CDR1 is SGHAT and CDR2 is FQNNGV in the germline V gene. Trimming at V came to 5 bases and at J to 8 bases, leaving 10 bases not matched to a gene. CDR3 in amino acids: CASSPARTSEDEQFF. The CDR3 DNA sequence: TGTGCCAGCAGCCCAGCGCGGACTAGCGAGGATGAGCAGTTCTTC.

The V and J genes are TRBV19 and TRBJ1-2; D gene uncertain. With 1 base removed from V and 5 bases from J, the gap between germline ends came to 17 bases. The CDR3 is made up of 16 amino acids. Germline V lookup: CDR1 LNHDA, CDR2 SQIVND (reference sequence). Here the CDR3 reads CASSIGPDLIKYGYTF. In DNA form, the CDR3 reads TGTGCCAGTAGTATAGGACCGGACTTAATCAAATATGGCTACACCTTC. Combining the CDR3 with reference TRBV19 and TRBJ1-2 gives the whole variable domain DGGITQSPKYLFRKEGQNVTLSCEQNLNHDAMYWYRQDPGQGLRLIYYSQIVNDFQKGDIAEGYSVSREKKESFPLTVTSAQKNPTAFYLCASSIGPDLIKYGYTFGSGTRLTVV.